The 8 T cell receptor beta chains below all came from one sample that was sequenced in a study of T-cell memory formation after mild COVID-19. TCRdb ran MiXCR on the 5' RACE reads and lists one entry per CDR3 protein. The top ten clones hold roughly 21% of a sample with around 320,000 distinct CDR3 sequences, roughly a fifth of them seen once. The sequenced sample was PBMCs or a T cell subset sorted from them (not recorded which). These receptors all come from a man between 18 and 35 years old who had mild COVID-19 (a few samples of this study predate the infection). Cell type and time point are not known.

The CDR3 protein is CASSFRQGAEDTQYF. DNA for the CDR3: TGTGCCAGCAGCTTTCGACAGGGGGCTGAAGATACGCAGTATTTT. This chain connects TRBV11-3 to TRBJ2-3; 10 positions agree with TRBD1. This CDR3 region has 15 residues. The trim removed 3 bases at V and 5 bases at J, leaving 5 bases unmatched. Germline loops: CDR1 SGHNT, CDR2 YENEEA. The entire variable domain, with the rest obtained from reference TRBV11-3 and TRBJ2-3, is as follows: EAGVVQSPRYKIIEKKQPVAFWCNPISGHNTLYWYLQNLGQGPELLIRYENEEAVDDSQLPKDRFSAERLKGVDSTLKIQPAELGDSAVYLCASSFRQGAEDTQYFGPGTRLTVL.

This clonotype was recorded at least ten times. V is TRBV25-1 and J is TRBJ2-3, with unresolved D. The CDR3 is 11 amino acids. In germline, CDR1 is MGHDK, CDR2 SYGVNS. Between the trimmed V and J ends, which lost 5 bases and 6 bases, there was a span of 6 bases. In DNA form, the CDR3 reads TGTGCCAGCAGTTCCGGGGATACGCAGTATTTT. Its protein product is CASSSGDTQYF.

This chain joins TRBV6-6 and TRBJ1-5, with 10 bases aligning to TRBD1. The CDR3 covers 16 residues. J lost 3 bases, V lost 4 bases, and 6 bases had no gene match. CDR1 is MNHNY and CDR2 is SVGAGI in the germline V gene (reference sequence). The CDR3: CASSLGGQGDNQPQHF. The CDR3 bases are TGTGCCAGCAGTTTAGGTGGACAGGGGGACAATCAGCCCCAGCATTTT.

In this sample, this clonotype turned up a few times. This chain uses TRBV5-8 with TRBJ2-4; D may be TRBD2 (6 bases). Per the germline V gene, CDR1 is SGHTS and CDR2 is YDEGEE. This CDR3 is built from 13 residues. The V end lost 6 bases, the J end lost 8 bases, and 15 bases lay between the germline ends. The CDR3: CASMIPSGDIQYF. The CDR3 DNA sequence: TGTGCCAGCATGATCCCTTCGGGGGACATTCAGTACTTC.

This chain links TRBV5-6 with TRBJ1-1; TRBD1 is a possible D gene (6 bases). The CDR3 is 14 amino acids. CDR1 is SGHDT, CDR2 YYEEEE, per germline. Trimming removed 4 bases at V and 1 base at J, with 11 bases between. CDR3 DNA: TGTGCCAGCAGCCCGACGGGGGCGAACACTGAAGCTTTCTTT. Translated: CASSPTGANTEAFF.

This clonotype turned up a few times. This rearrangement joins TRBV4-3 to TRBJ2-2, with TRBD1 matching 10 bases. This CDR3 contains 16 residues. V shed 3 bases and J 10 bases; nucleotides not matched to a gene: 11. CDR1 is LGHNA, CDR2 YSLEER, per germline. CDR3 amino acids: CASSQGPGQGFQELFF. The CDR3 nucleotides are TGCGCCAGCAGCCAGGGTCCGGGACAGGGGTTCCAGGAGCTGTTTTTT.

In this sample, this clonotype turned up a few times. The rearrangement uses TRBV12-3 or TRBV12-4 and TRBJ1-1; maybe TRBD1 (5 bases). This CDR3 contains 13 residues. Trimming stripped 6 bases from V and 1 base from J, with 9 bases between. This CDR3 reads CASRATANTEAFF. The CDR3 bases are TGTGCCAGCAGGGCGACAGCGAACACTGAAGCTTTCTTT.

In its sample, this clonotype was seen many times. The CDR3 DNA reads as TGCGCCAGCAGCTTGGATGACGGAAGCACCGGGGAGCTGTTTTTT. Its translation is CASSLDDGSTGELFF. The chain uses TRBV5-1 and TRBJ2-2; D not resolved. CDR3 size: 15 residues. Deletions cut 0 bases from V and 4 bases from J, with 10 bases between. The V gene's germline CDR1 is SGHRS and CDR2 YFSETQ.